This passage covers 22 T cell receptor beta chains from one sample sequenced in a study of blood T cell repertoires in COVID-19. Repertoires were generated with immunoSEQ multiplex PCR, while TCRdb's copy carries only in-frame clones and drops some. The table includes about 71,000 clones, around 76% detected once. The sequenced material came from peripheral blood. The receptors shown here come from an elderly woman with acute or convalescent COVID-19.

The chain combines TRBV7-8 with TRBJ2-2; 12 bases fit TRBD1. The ends lost 1 base at V and 7 bases at J; junction bases unmatched: 7. The CDR3 covers 17 residues. Germline V CDR1 and CDR2: SGHVS, FQNEAQ. The CDR3 DNA follows: TGTGCCAGCAGCTTAGTGGGGGGACAGGGGGCTAGCGGGGAGCTGTTTTTT. This sequence encodes CASSLVGGQGASGELFF.

The chain recombines TRBV24-1 with TRBJ2-5; 10 bases are a match to TRBD1. V lost 2 bases, J lost 3 bases, and 11 bases stayed unmatched. Germline CDR1 is KGHDR and CDR2 is SFDVKD. The CDR3 sequence is 18 residues long. CDR3 sequence reads: CATSDWGQGSGLKETQYF. In DNA, the CDR3 is TGTGCCACCAGTGATTGGGGACAGGGGTCTGGGTTAAAAGAGACCCAGTACTTC.

This clone was found a few times. This sequence joins TRBV4-2 and TRBJ1-6, with 9 bases fitting TRBD1. Germline V gene sequence: CDR1 LGHNA, CDR2 YNFKEQ. The CDR3 runs to 17 residues. V was pared by 0 bases and J by 8 bases, with 8 bases of the junction left unmatched. CDR3 coding DNA: TGTGCCAGCAGCCAAGATCTTATGGGGACAGGGTATTCACCCCTCCACTTT. It translates to CASSQDLMGTGYSPLHF.

The chain employs TRBV15 and TRBJ1-4; TRBD1 is a possible D gene (5 bases). This CDR3 is 15 amino acids long. Germline V gene sequence: CDR1 LNHNV, CDR2 YYDKDF (reference sequence). V lost 1 base and J 6 bases, leaving 12 bases between the germline ends. This chain's CDR3 is CATSRGGGGDEKLFF. The CDR3 DNA sequence: TGTGCCACCAGCAGAGGTGGGGGAGGAGATGAAAAACTGTTTTTT.

The chain uses TRBV10-2 and TRBJ2-2; TRBD1 matches 10 bases. The trim removed 6 bases at V and 4 bases at J, leaving 14 bases unmatched. The CDR3 spans 18 residues. Per germline, CDR1 WSHSY and CDR2 SAAADI. CDR3 bases: TGCGCCAGCAGGGAGACAGGGGGCGCAAGGACGGGCACCGGGGAGCTGTTTTTT. Residues: CASRETGGARTGTGELFF.

CDR3 protein: CASSSISPPSGEQFF. The DNA for the CDR3 is TGCGCCAGCAGCTCGATATCGCCCCCCTCGGGTGAGCAGTTCTTC. The chain has TRBV5-1 and TRBJ2-1; D unclear. Germline V CDR1 and CDR2: SGHRS, YFSETQ. The germline V and J ends were trimmed by 3 bases and 9 bases, with 19 bases remaining between them. The CDR3 sequence is 15 residues long.

The chain combines TRBV19 with TRBJ2-1, with unresolved D. V gave up 4 bases and J gave up 7 bases, with 11 bases separating them. Germline V gene sequence: CDR1 LNHDA, CDR2 SQIVND (reference sequence). The CDR3 sequence is 13 residues long. The CDR3 region has the DNA TGTGCCAGTAGTACCTCCTGGCGGAATGAGCAGTTCTTC. Translated: CASSTSWRNEQFF. Full variable domain (outside the CDR3, taken from reference TRBV19 and TRBJ2-1): DGGITQSPKYLFRKEGQNVTLSCEQNLNHDAMYWYRQDPGQGLRLIYYSQIVNDFQKGDIAEGYSVSREKKESFPLTVTSAQKNPTAFYLCASSTSWRNEQFFGPGTRLTVL.

This clone was seen only once. J is TRBJ2-7 and V is TRBV12-3 or TRBV12-4; D is undetermined. This CDR3 comprises 11 residues. V dropped 3 bases and J dropped 6 bases, with 6 bases sitting between them. Here the CDR3 DNA reads TGTGCCAGCAGTTTGGGCTCCGAGCAGTACTTC. Its translation: CASSLGSEQYF.

The genes are TRBV5-1 and TRBJ1-3; possible D gene TRBD1, 6 bases. V lost 0 bases and J lost 1, with 14 bases in between. The CDR3 is made up of 17 amino acids. Germline values: CDR1 SGHRS, CDR2 YFSETQ. Here the CDR3 reads CASSLVQGKQSGNTIYF. For the CDR3, the DNA is TGCGCCAGCAGCTTGGTGCAGGGGAAACAGTCTGGAAACACCATATATTTT.

The V gene is TRBV27, the J gene TRBJ2-3; 8 bases line up with TRBD1. V was clipped by 3 bases and J by 5 bases; unmatched bases: 10. Germline assignment: CDR1 MNHEY and CDR2 SMNVEV (reference sequence). The CDR3 is 16 residues long. This CDR3 is CASSLGRGRGLDTQYF. CDR3 bases: TGTGCCAGCAGTTTGGGCAGGGGGCGCGGATTAGATACGCAGTATTTT.

The gene calls are TRBV12-5 and TRBJ2-7, with D tentatively TRBD2 (5 bases). The V and J ends lost 6 bases and 2 bases respectively, with 8 bases between them. Germline-derived CDR1 and CDR2 are LGHNT and FRNRAP. The CDR3 contains 12 residues. In nucleotides, the CDR3 is TGTGCTAGTGGGACGACTACCTACGAGCAGTACTTC. This encodes CASGTTTYEQYF.

This rearrangement joins TRBV12-5 to TRBJ2-1, with 11 bases lining up with TRBD2. Trimming removed 0 bases from V and 3 bases from J; junction bases left unmatched: 16. CDR3 length equals 21 residues. Looked up from germline, CDR1 is LGHNT and CDR2 is FRNRAP. CDR3 in amino acids: CASGLVPPLWLAGGYYNEQFF. DNA of the CDR3: TGTGCTAGTGGTTTGGTACCCCCCTTGTGGCTAGCGGGAGGATACTACAATGAGCAGTTCTTC.

This chain connects TRBV7-2 to TRBJ2-4; possibly TRBD1 for D (5 bases). Per the germline V gene, CDR1 is SGHTA and CDR2 is FQGNSA. CDR3 length: 17 residues. The V end was cut by 0 bases, the J end by 4 bases, with 16 bases between. CDR3 sequence (DNA): TGTGCCAGCAGCTTAGCGCGACAGAGTCTTTTTAAAAACATTCAGTACTTC. It is translated as CASSLARQSLFKNIQYF.

This clone was detected a few times. The chain combines TRBV28 with TRBJ2-2; 8 bases fit TRBD2. Germline CDR1 reads MDHEN; CDR2 reads SYDVKM. The CDR3 extends over 16 amino acids. The J segment lost 4 bases and the V segment lost 7 bases, leaving 11 bases of the junction unmatched. The chain's CDR3 is CASTGGLAGGTGELFF. CDR3 sequence (DNA): TGTGCCAGCACCGGGGGCCTAGCGGGTGGCACCGGGGAGCTGTTTTTT.

With respect to this clone: Since the CDR3 does not end with the conserved phenylalanine or tryptophan, this likely comes from a read error. The limits of the CDR3 on the DNA are not certain, so only TCRdb's listed CDR3 is given. The V and J genes are TRBV7-8 and TRBJ2-7; the listed D gene, TRBD1, was not tested against the DNA. Per germline, CDR1 SGHVS and CDR2 FQNEAQ. Termini included, the CDR3 measures 13 amino acids. CDR3: CASSLYRGQKDLY.

Comment on this clone: The sample has other DNA sequences that encode this CDR3 too. The chain recombines TRBV29-1 with TRBJ1-5; 8 bases are shared with TRBD1. J gave up 0 bases and V 4 bases, and 2 bases lay outside the gene matches. The CDR3 sequence is 14 residues long. Germline CDR1 reads SQVTM; CDR2 reads ANQGSEA. The chain's CDR3 is CSVGGQGSNQPQHF. For the CDR3, the DNA is TGCAGCGTTGGAGGACAGGGTAGCAATCAGCCCCAGCATTTT.

This clone showed up just a few times. The chain links TRBV28 to TRBJ2-7, with 8 nucleotides matching TRBD2. After removal of 6 bases from V and 6 bases from J, the junction contained 13 bases not matched to a gene. Germline V CDR1 and CDR2: MDHEN, SYDVKM. The CDR3 sequence is 15 residues long. CDR3 DNA: TGTGCCAGCAGCCTTTGGGCGGGAGGTAGCTCCGAGCAGTACTTC. It translates to CASSLWAGGSSEQYF.

The chain joins TRBV19 to TRBJ1-5; TRBD1 matches at 8 bases. V shed 8 bases, J shed 4 bases, and the junction held 10 bases outside the gene matches. The CDR3 runs 15 residues. The germline V gene encodes CDR1 LNHDA and CDR2 SQIVND (reference sequence). The CDR3 loop is CASESAGGGNQPQHF. In nucleotides, the CDR3 is TGTGCCAGTGAATCTGCAGGGGGCGGAAATCAGCCCCAGCATTTT.

The chain couples TRBV5-4 to TRBJ1-6; D is perhaps TRBD1 (5 bases). Trimming removed 4 bases from V and 5 bases from J, with 13 bases in between. Germline V lookup: CDR1 SGHNT, CDR2 YYREEE (reference sequence). CDR3 size: 15 residues. CDR3 region: CASSKRQNNNSPLHF. CDR3 nucleotide sequence: TGTGCCAGCAGCAAACGACAGAACAATAATTCACCCCTCCACTTT.

This clone was picked up one time. The CDR3 DNA follows: TGTGCCAGCAGTTACTCCGGGGATGGCAATCAGCCCCAGCATTTT. Its protein product is CASSYSGDGNQPQHF. The chain carries TRBV6-2 or TRBV6-3 and TRBJ1-5; D ambiguous. The V gene's germline CDR1 is MNHEY and CDR2 SVGEGT. V dropped 0 bases and J dropped 2 bases, with 8 bases sitting between them. The CDR3 sequence is 15 residues long.

The V call is TRBV7-9, the J call TRBJ2-5, with TRBD1 matching 8 bases. The germline CDR1 and CDR2 sequences are SEHNR and FQNEAQ (reference sequence). The CDR3 has 16 residues. V shed 2 bases, J shed 2 bases, and the junction held 7 bases outside the gene matches. The CDR3 sequence: CASSLNGDRPQETQYF. The DNA of the CDR3 is TGTGCCAGCAGCTTAAACGGGGACAGGCCGCAAGAGACCCAGTACTTC.

The rearrangement joins TRBV5-1 to TRBJ2-1, with TRBD2 matching 13 bases. The germline V gene encodes CDR1 SGHRS and CDR2 YFSETQ. V lost 4 bases to trimming and J lost 7 bases; unmatched junction nucleotides: 11. This CDR3 is built from 17 residues. The CDR3 coding sequence is TGCGCCAGCAGCGGCGCGGGACTAGCGGGATCAAGGAATGAGCAGTTCTTC. This gives the protein CASSGAGLAGSRNEQFF. Supplemented by reference TRBV5-1 and TRBJ2-1, the full variable domain reads KAGVTQTPRYLIKTRGQQVTLSCSPISGHRSVSWYQQTPGQGLQFLFEYFSETQRNKGNFPGRFSGRQFSNSRSEMNVSTLELGDSALYLCASSGAGLAGSRNEQFFGPGTRLTVL.